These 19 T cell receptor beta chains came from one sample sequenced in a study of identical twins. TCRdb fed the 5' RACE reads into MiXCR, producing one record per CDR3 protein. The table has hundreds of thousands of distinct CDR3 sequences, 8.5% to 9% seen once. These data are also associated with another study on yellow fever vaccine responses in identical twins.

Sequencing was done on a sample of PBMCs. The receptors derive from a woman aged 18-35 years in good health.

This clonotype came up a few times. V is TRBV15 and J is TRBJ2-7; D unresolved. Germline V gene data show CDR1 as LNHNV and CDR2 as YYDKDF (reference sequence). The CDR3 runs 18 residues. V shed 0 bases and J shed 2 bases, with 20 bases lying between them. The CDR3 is CATSRDPFLKGGTYEQYF. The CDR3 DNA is TGTGCCACCAGCAGAGATCCCTTTCTAAAAGGTGGGACCTACGAGCAGTACTTC.

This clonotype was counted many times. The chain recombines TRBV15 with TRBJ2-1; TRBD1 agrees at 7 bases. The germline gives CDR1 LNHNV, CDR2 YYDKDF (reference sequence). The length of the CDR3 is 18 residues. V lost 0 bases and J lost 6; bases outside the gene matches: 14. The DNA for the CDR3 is TGTGCCACCAGCAGAGATGCTCGAACAGGGGTCAGCGTCAATGAGCAGTTCTTC. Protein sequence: CATSRDARTGVSVNEQFF.

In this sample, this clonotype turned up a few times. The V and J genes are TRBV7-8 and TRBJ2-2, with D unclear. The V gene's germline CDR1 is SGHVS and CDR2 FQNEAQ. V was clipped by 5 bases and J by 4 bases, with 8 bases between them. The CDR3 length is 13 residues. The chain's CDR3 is CASSVDITGELFF. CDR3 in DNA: TGTGCCAGCAGCGTAGATATCACCGGGGAGCTGTTTTTT.

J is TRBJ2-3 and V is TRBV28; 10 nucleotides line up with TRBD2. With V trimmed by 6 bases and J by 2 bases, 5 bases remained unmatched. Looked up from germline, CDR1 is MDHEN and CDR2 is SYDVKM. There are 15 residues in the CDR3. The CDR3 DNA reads TGTGCCAGCAGAACCGGGACTAGCGCCACAGATACGCAGTATTTT. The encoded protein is CASRTGTSATDTQYF.

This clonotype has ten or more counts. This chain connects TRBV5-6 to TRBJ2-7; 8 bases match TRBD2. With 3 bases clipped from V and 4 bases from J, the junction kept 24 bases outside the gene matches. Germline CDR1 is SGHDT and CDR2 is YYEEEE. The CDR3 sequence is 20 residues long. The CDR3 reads CASSSTLDTGGDYVGYEQYF. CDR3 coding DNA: TGTGCCAGCAGCTCAACTCTCGACACGGGAGGGGATTACGTCGGATACGAGCAGTACTTC.

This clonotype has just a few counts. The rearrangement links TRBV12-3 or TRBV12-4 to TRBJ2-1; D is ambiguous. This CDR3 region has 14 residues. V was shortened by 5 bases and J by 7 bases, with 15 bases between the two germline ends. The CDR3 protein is CASSPPEIRNEQFF. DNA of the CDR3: TGTGCCAGCAGTCCGCCCGAAATTAGAAATGAGCAGTTCTTC.

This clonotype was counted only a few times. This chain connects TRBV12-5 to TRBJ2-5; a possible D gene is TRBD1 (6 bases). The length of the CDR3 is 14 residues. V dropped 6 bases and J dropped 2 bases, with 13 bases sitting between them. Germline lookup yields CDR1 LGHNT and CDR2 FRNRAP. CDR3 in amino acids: CASGSGTQQETQYF. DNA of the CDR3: TGTGCTAGTGGCTCTGGGACACAGCAAGAGACCCAGTACTTC.

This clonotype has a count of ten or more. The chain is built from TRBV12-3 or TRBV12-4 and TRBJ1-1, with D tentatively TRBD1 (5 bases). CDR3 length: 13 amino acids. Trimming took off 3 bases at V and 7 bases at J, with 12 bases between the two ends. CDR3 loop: CASSFKGRLEAFF. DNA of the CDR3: TGTGCCAGCAGTTTCAAGGGGAGGCTTGAAGCTTTCTTT.

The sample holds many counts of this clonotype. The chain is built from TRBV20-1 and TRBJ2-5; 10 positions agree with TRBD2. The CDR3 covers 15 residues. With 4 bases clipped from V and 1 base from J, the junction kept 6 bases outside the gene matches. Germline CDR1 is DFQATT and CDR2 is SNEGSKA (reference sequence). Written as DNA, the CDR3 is TGCAGTGCTAAGGATAGCGGGAGGCCCCAAGAGACCCAGTACTTC. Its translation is CSAKDSGRPQETQYF.

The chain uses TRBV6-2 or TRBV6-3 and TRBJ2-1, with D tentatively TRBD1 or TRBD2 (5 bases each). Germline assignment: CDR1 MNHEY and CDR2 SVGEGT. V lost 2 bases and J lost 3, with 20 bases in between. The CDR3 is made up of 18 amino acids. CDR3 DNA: TGTGCCAGCAGTTACCCGCCCCGGTGGGACGATCGCTACAATGAGCAGTTCTTC. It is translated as CASSYPPRWDDRYNEQFF.

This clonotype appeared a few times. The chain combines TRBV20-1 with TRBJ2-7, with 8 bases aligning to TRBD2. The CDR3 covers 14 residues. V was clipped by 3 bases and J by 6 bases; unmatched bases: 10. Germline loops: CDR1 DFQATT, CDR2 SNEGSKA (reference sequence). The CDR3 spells CSASQGRRGVEQYF. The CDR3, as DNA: TGCAGTGCTAGTCAGGGGCGGCGGGGGGTCGAGCAGTACTTC.

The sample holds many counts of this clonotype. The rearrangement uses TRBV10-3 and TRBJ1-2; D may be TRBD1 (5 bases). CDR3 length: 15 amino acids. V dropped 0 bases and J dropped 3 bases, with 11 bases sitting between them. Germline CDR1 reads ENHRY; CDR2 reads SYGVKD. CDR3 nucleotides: TGTGCCATCAGTGAGTCGGAGACAGACCACTATGGCTACACCTTC. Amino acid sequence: CAISESETDHYGYTF.

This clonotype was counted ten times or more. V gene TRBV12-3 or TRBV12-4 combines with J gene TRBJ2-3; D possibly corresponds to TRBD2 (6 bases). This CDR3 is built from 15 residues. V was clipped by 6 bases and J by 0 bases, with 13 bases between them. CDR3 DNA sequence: TGTGCCAGCAGAAGACTAGGCCTTAGCACAGATACGCAGTATTTT. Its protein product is CASRRLGLSTDTQYF.

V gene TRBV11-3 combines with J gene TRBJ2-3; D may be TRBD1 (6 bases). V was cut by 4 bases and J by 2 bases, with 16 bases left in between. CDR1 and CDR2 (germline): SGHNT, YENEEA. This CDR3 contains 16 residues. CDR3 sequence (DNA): TGTGCCAGCAGCTCTCCGAATACAGGGAACACAGATACGCAGTATTTT. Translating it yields CASSSPNTGNTDTQYF.

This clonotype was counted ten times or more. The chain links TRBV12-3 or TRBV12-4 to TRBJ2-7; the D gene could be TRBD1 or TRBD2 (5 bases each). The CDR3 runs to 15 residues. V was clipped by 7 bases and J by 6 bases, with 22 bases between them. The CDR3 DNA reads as TGTGCCAGCATGGGACCCCCGGGACGTCAGGGCGAGCAGTACTTC. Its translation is CASMGPPGRQGEQYF.

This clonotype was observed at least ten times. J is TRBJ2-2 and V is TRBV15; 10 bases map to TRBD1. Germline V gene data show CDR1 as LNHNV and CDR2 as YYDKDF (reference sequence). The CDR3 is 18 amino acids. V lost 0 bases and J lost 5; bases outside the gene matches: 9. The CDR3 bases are TGTGCCACCAGCAGAGACAGCCCGGGACAGGGGTTTACCGGGGAGCTGTTTTTT. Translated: CATSRDSPGQGFTGELFF. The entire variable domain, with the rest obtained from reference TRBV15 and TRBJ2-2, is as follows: DAMVIQNPRYQVTQFGKPVTLSCSQTLNHNVMYWYQQKSSQAPKLLFHYYDKDFNNEADTPDNFQSRRPNTSFCFLDIRSPGLGDTAMYLCATSRDSPGQGFTGELFFGEGSRLTVL.

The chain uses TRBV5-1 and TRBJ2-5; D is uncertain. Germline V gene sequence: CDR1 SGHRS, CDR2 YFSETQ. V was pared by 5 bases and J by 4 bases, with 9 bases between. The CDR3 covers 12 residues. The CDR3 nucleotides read TGCGCCAGCAGGCCCCTCGGAGAGACCCAGTACTTC. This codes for CASRPLGETQYF.

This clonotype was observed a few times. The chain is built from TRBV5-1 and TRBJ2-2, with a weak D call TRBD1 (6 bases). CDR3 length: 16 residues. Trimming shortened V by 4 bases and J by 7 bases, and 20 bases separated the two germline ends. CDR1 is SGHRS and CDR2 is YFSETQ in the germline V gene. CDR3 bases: TGCGCCAGCAGCCCAGCATTAAACAGGGCTAGCGGGGAGCTGTTTTTT. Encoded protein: CASSPALNRASGELFF.

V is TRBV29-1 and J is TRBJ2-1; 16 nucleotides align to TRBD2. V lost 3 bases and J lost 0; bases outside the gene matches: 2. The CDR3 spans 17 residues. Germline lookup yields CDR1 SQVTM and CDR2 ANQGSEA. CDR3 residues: CSVEGLAGGSSYNEQFF. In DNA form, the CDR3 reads TGCAGCGTTGAGGGACTAGCGGGAGGGAGCTCCTACAATGAGCAGTTCTTC.